This T cell receptor (beta chain) was sequenced in a study of cytomegalovirus exposure and HLA in healthy donors. About the study: HLA-typed donors contributed 80 million to 85 million unique TCRs, which were held in an early data release. Among the approximately 370 donors who were genotyped, about 86% fell in the genetic ancestry cluster that is associated with self-reported Caucasian donors. Study conclusions and caveats: TCR beta V- and J-gene trimming was later associated with a missense DCLRE1C variant.

Germline V gene lookup returns CDR1 SGHTS and CDR2 YDEGEE. Trimming took 4 bases from V and 3 from J; bases not matched to a gene: 5. The CDR3 runs to 15 residues. The PCR ran on 60 Vbeta and 13 Jbeta primers. TCRdb's copy holds only in-frame clones and misses some; the assay was immunoSEQ multiplex PCR. The data show under 200,000 clones, 84% seen once. This clone has a single count. Its antigen is as yet unknown. This TCR was recovered from a man younger than 45 in good health and CMV-seronegative. The V gene is TRBV5-8, the J gene TRBJ2-2; 8 nucleotides agree with TRBD1. The source material was PBMCs. The CDR3 DNA sequence: TGTGCCAGCAGCCAGGGGGCTGGTGACACCGGGGAGCTGTTTTTT. This gives the protein CASSQGAGDTGELFF.